The T cell receptor (beta chain) described here comes from a study of OX40 agonist ivuxolimab in advanced cancers. The wider study: Dose-escalation subjects each had hepatocellular carcinoma, melanoma, renal cell or head and neck cancer.

Only in-frame clones appear in the TCRdb table, and some are missing; sequencing was by immunoSEQ multiplex PCR. The table shows some 110,000 clones, with 85% to 95% occurring only once. Germline V lookup: CDR1 MDHEN, CDR2 SYDVKM. V shed 8 bases, J shed 4 bases, and the junction held 4 bases outside the gene matches. The CDR3 consists of 13 residues. This TCR derives from an adult with an advanced solid tumor such as melanoma, head and neck, liver or kidney cancer. V gene TRBV28 combines with J gene TRBJ1-5; 8 nucleotides agree with TRBD1. Sequences were derived from CD4+ or CD8+ T cells sorted from blood, sampled in a trial of the OX40 agonist ivuxolimab. The CDR3 is CASYDRGNQPQHF. The CDR3 region has the DNA TGTGCCAGCTATGACAGGGGAAATCAGCCCCAGCATTTT. Full variable domain (rest looked up from reference TRBV28 and TRBJ1-5): DVKVTQSSRYLVKRTGEKVFLECVQDMDHENMFWYRQDPGLGLRLIYFSYDVKMKEKGDIPEGYSVSREKKERFSLILESASTNQTSMYLCASYDRGNQPQHFGDGTRLSIL.